These T cell receptor beta chains were read from a single sample in a study of CD8 T cells in Susac syndrome. One entry per CDR3 protein results from TCRdb running MiXCR on the immunoSEQ multiplex PCR reads. The sample carries approximately 140,000 distinct CDR3 sequences, 85% to 95% recorded once. The sequenced sample consisted of CD4+ T cells from PBMCs. The receptors come from a human donor with multiple sclerosis. Both conserved end residues are part of each CDR3. The D gene is left open where the match is weak. A row's size may be missing; if present it is once, few, many or a size class.

j_call clone_size v_call d_call cdr3_aa cdr3_nt
TRBJ2-7 . TRBV14 . CASSHRGLGLEQYF TGTGCCAGCAGCCACCGGGGGTTGGGCCTGGAGCAGTACTTC
TRBJ2-1 . TRBV5-4 . CASSSRGRNSYNEQFF TGTGCCAGCAGCTCTAGAGGCAGGAATTCCTACAATGAGCAGTTCTTC
TRBJ2-2 . TRBV7-3 TRBD2 CASSVTSGKNTGELFF TGTGCCAGCAGCGTCACTAGCGGGAAGAACACCGGGGAGCTGTTTTTT
TRBJ2-7 . TRBV7-2 . CASSLDIYEQYF TGTGCCAGCAGTTTGGATATTTACGAGCAGTACTTC
TRBJ1-2 . TRBV7-2 . CASSPQGFGYTF TGTGCCAGCAGCCCTCAGGGATTTGGCTACACCTTC
TRBJ2-1 . TRBV5-6 . CASSLADEQFF TGTGCCAGCAGCTTGGCAGATGAGCAGTTCTTC
TRBJ2-1 . TRBV6-1 TRBD2 CASSGGLASNEQFF TGTGCCAGCAGCGGGGGACTAGCGAGCAATGAGCAGTTCTTC
TRBJ1-6 . TRBV3-1 TRBD1 CASSLGDSGRRSPLHF TGTGCCAGCAGCCTCGGGGACAGCGGTCGACGTTCACCCCTCCACTTT
TRBJ2-3 few TRBV27 . CASSRRTDTQYF TGTGCCAGCAGTCGGAGGACAGATACGCAGTATTTT
TRBJ1-1 . TRBV28 . CASIRADMNTEAFF TGTGCCAGCATCAGGGCCGATATGAACACTGAAGCTTTCTTT
TRBJ1-6 . TRBV28 TRBD1 CASSFPGTDKSPLHF TGTGCCAGCAGTTTCCCCGGGACAGATAAATCACCCCTCCACTTT
TRBJ2-3 . TRBV27 . CASAGRGSTDTQYF TGTGCCAGCGCCGGGCGGGGTTCCACAGATACGCAGTATTTT
TRBJ1-2 . TRBV6-6 . CASSRGGRVDYGYTF TGTGCCAGCAGCCGCGGGGGGAGGGTTGACTATGGCTACACCTTC
TRBJ2-5 . TRBV11-1 . CASSLLLGTQYF TGTGCCAGCAGCTTGCTCTTAGGGACCCAGTACTTC
TRBJ1-2 . TRBV4-1 . CASSPTGFSGYTF TGCGCCAGCAGCCCGACAGGTTTTTCGGGCTACACCTTC
TRBJ1-6 . TRBV7-9 . CASSLGGEGSPLHF TGTGCCAGCAGCTTAGGGGGGGAAGGGTCACCCCTCCACTTT
TRBJ1-1 . TRBV6-5 TRBD1 CASSLLQTGNSNTEAFF TGTGCCAGCAGTTTACTCCAGACAGGGAATTCGAACACTGAAGCTTTCTTT
TRBJ2-1 . TRBV3-1 . CATQSGRFGEQFF TGTGCCACCCAGAGCGGGCGCTTTGGGGAGCAGTTCTTC
TRBJ2-7 . TRBV28 TRBD2 CASSFWLAGIEQYF TGTGCCAGCAGTTTCTGGCTAGCGGGTATCGAGCAGTACTTC
TRBJ2-3 once TRBV5-1 TRBD2 CASSFGTSGRGSTDTQYF TGCGCCAGCAGCTTCGGGACTAGCGGGAGAGGTAGCACAGATACGCAGTATTTT
TRBJ1-2 . TRBV4-2 TRBD1 CASREQGFNYGYTF TGTGCCAGCAGGGAACAGGGGTTCAACTATGGCTACACCTTC
TRBJ2-7 . TRBV4-3 . CASSNTLGEQYF TGCGCCAGCAGCAACACGCTGGGGGAGCAGTACTTC
TRBJ2-6 . TRBV12-3/TRBV12-4 . CASSGGAGANVLTF TGTGCCAGCAGCGGGGGCGCTGGGGCCAACGTCCTGACTTTC
TRBJ1-5 . TRBV30 TRBD1 CAWTGQGNQPQHF TGTGCCTGGACGGGACAGGGCAATCAGCCCCAGCATTTT
TRBJ2-1 . TRBV9 TRBD1 CASNPFRQGIYNEQFF TGTGCCAGCAACCCCTTCCGACAGGGGATTTACAATGAGCAGTTCTTC
TRBJ2-5 . TRBV9 TRBD1 CASSSDGQGRETQYF TGTGCCAGCAGCTCGGACGGACAGGGCCGAGAGACCCAGTACTTC
TRBJ2-2 . TRBV11-2 . CASSSDGNTGELFF TGTGCCAGCAGCTCGGACGGGAACACCGGGGAGCTGTTTTTT